Listed below are T cell receptor beta chains from one sample, sequenced in a study of cytomegalovirus exposure and HLA in healthy donors. The protocol was immunoSEQ multiplex PCR, while the TCRdb copy is restricted to in-frame clones and leaves out a portion. There are about 130,000 clones in the sample; about 85% occur only once, and about 1.5% lies in the top ten. What was sequenced was PBMCs. All receptors derive from a boy between 10 and 17 years old in good health and CMV-seronegative. Each CDR3 is given with its conserved first and last residue. A D gene is named only where the DNA matches it firmly. Clone size, where shown, is once, few, many, or a class for clones that have expanded.

>.|TRBV7-3|15|TRBD2|TRBJ2-7
TGTGCCAGCAGCTTAAGTGGTTCTAGCGGCTACGAGCAGTACTTC
CASSLSGSSGYEQYF
>.|TRBV6-6|15|TRBD1|TRBJ1-1
TGTGCCAGCAACAACAGGGGCCTTAATGGCACTGAAGCTTTCTTT
CASNNRGLNGTEAFF
>.|TRBV18|16|TRBD1|TRBJ2-7
TGTGCCAGCTCACTATCTTTGGGGACAGGATCCTACGAGCAGTACTTC
CASSLSLGTGSYEQYF
>.|TRBV9|14|.|TRBJ2-7
TGTGCCAGCAGCGTAGGCGGAGGGGGCTCCGAGCAGTACTTC
CASSVGGGGSEQYF
>.|TRBV7-6|14|.|TRBJ2-5
TGTGCCAGCAGCGCCCGACTAGATTCAGAGACCCAGTACTTC
CASSARLDSETQYF
>.|TRBV7-9|14|.|TRBJ1-1
TGTGCCAGCAGCTTGAGGGATTTGGACACTGAAGCTTTCTTT
CASSLRDLDTEAFF
>few|TRBV5-5|16|.|TRBJ2-2
TGTGCCAGCAGCTTGGAGGTTGCAGGGGTCTACGGGGAGCTGTTTTTT
CASSLEVAGVYGELFF
>.|TRBV7-8|15|.|TRBJ1-1
TGTGCCAGCAGCAGAAGACAGGCTTTGAACACTGAAGCTTTCTTT
CASSRRQALNTEAFF
>.|TRBV7-2|15|.|TRBJ2-1
TGTGCCAGCAGCTTAGGTCAGGGTGGTGGGAATGAGCAGTTCTTC
CASSLGQGGGNEQFF
>.|TRBV29-1|14|.|TRBJ2-1
TGCAGCGTCAAGGGAGGTAGCTCCTACAATGAGCAGTTCTTC
CSVKGGSSYNEQFF
>.|TRBV4-1|16|TRBD2|TRBJ2-1
TGCGCCAGCAGCCGTAGACTAGCGGATACCTACAATGAGCAGTTCTTC
CASSRRLADTYNEQFF
>.|TRBV19|13|.|TRBJ1-1
TGTGCCAGTAGTAGAGGGGCAGGGGCTGAAGCTTTCTTT
CASSRGAGAEAFF
>few|TRBV7-8|12|.|TRBJ2-7
TGTGCCAGCAGCTTAGTTTTATACGAGCAGTACTTC
CASSLVLYEQYF
>.|TRBV7-2|15|TRBD1|TRBJ1-4
TGTGCCAGCAGCTTTCTCGGGACAGGGTCTGAAAAACTGTTTTTT
CASSFLGTGSEKLFF
>.|TRBV6-1|14|.|TRBJ2-1
TGTGCCAGCAGTGTGGGCAGCTCCTACAATGAGCAGTTCTTC
CASSVGSSYNEQFF